This T cell receptor beta chain was captured by sequencing in a study of radiation and T cells in renal cell carcinoma. CDR3 size: 16 residues. Germline V CDR1 and CDR2: SGHRS, YFSETQ. The V and J ends lost 4 bases and 4 bases, in that order; junction bases with no gene match: 11. Study results and limitations: Pretreatment tumor biopsies were lacking, so baseline clonotypes are unknown.

Comment on this clone: Its specificity is not known.

Sample time point: blood 4 weeks post-SBRT, at nephrectomy. Regarding treatment: 15 Gy SBRT to primary tumor, nephrectomy 4 weeks later. After SBRT, blood was collected at 2 and 4 weeks, plus baseline. Some clones are missing from TCRdb's copy, which holds only in-frame ones; the method was immunoSEQ multiplex PCR. The sample gives fewer than 85,000 clones, roughly nine tenths of which show up once; over 5.5% is in the top ten. This rearrangement joins TRBV5-1 to TRBJ1-1; 9 bases fit TRBD1. The sequencing used blood, collected from a patient whose treatment included radiotherapy and nephrectomy. The receptor comes from a woman between 70 and 85 years old with renal cell carcinoma. Written as DNA, the CDR3 is TGCGCCAGCAGCACCGGGACAGGGTCTTTGGGCACTGAAGCTTTCTTT. Its protein product is CASSTGTGSLGTEAFF.